The clone carrying this T cell receptor beta chain was seen only a few times. Antigen specificity is unknown. These data are taken from a study of beta chain features in type 1 diabetes. The wider study: The study found patients and healthy donors alike in age, gender and cell yields.

In germline, CDR1 is MGHDK, CDR2 SYGVNS. The CDR3 spans 14 residues. V shed 1 base and J 2 bases; nucleotides not matched to a gene: 1. Study findings and constraints: Type 1 diabetes patients showed a moderate but significant shortening of TCRB CDR3s in all four CD4+ subsets. Although PCR might favor shorter templates, it would do so equally in patients and controls. In comparison with healthy donors, patients had naive, central memory and Treg TCRB repertoires that appeared more similar.

The authors obtained over 95% purity in all sorted populations. Sequenced material consisted of expressed TCRB transcripts (all of the isolated RNA was reverse transcribed). The protocol was immunoSEQ multiplex PCR, while the TCRdb copy is restricted to in-frame clones and leaves out a portion. The sample contains 600,000 or so clones, roughly an eighth of which appear only once. The sequencing input was naive CD4+ T cells from blood. The sequence came from a man in his late teens or twenties with type 1 diabetes. V gene TRBV25-1 combines with J gene TRBJ1-2; 7 bases match TRBD1. The CDR3 coding sequence is TGTGCCAGCAGTGAATTGACAGGGAACTATGGCTACACCTTC. Encoded protein: CASSELTGNYGYTF.